The sequence of this TCR beta chain was determined in a study of cytotoxic CD8 clonotypes in ibrutinib-treated CLL. The wider study: Response sampling came at median roughly a year of treatment, ranging about 6 to 36 months.

T cells were sequenced at a targeted depth of 1 in 200,000 to 1 in 1 million. Data came from immunoSEQ multiplex PCR; TCRdb stores just in-frame clones and leaves some out. The sample lists around 150,000 clones, about 80% seen once, with around 2.1% in the top ten. The CDR3 covers 15 residues. Germline loops: CDR1 SGHVS, CDR2 FQNEAQ. The V segment lost 5 bases and the J segment 5 bases; nucleotides outside the gene matches: 9. This TCR was recovered from a human donor with chronic lymphocytic leukemia. The material sequenced was PBMCs, taken after 12 months of ibrutinib treatment. The rearrangement uses TRBV7-8 and TRBJ2-5; 9 bases are shared with TRBD1. DNA of the CDR3: TGTGCCAGCAGCGGGGGGAGGACAGGGGTGGAGACCCAGTACTTC. This gives the protein CASSGGRTGVETQYF.